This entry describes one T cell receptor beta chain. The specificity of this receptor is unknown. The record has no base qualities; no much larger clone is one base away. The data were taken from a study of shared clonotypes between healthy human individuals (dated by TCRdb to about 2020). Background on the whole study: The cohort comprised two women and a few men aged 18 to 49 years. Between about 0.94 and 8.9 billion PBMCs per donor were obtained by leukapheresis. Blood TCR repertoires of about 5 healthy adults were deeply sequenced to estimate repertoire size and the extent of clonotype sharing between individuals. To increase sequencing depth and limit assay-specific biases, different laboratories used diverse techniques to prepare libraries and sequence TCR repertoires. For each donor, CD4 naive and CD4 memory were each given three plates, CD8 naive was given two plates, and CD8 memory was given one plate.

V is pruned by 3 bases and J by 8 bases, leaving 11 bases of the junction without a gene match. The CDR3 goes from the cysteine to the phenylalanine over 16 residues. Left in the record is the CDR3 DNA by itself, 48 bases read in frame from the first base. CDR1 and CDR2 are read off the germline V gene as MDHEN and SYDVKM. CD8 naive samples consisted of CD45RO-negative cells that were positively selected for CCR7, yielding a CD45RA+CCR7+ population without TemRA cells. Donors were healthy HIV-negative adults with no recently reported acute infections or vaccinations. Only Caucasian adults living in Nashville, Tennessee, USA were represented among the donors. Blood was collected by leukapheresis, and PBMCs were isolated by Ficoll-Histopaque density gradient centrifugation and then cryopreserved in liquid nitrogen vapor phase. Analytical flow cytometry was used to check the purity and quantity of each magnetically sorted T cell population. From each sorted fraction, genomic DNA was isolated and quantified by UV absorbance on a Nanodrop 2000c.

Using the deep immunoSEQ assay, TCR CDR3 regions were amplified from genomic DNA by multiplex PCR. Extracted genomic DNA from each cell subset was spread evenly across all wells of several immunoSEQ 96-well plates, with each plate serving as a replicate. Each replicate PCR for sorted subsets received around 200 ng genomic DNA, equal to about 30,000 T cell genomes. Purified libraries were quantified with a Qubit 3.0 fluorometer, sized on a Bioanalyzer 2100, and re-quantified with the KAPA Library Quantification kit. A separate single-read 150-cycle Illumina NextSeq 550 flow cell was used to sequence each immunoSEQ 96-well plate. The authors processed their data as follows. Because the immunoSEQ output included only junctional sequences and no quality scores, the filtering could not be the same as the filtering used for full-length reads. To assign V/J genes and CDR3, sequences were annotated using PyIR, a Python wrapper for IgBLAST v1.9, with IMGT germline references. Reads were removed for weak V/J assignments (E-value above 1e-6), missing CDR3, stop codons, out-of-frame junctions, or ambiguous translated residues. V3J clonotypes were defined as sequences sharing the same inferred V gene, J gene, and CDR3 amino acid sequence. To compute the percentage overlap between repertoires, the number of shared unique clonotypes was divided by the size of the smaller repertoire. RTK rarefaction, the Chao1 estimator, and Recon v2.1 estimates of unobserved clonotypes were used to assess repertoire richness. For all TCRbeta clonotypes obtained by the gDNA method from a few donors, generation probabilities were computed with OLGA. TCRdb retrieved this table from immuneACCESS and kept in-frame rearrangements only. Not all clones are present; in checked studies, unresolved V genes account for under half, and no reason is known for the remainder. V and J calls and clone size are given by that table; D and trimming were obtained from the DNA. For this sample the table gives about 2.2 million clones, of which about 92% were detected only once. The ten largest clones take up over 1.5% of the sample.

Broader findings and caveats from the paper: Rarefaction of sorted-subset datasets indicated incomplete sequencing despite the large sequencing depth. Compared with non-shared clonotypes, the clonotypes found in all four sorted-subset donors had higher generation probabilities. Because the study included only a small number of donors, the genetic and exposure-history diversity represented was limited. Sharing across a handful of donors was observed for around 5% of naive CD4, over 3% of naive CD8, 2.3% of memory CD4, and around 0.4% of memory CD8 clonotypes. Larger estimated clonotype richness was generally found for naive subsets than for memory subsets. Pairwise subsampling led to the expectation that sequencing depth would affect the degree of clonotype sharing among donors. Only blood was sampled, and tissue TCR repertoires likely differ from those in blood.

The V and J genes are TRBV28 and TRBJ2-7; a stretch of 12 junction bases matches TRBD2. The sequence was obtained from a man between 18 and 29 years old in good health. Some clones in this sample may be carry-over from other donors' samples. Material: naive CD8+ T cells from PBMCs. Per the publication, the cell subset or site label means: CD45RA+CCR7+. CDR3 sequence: CASSFRGLAGRMQQYF. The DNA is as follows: TGTGCCAGCAGTTTCCGAGGACTAGCGGGGAGGATGCAGCAGTACTTC. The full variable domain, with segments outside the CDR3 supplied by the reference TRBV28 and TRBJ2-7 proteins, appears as DVKVTQSSRYLVKRTGEKVFLECVQDMDHENMFWYRQDPGLGLRLIYFSYDVKMKEKGDIPEGYSVSREKKERFSLILESASTNQTSMYLCASSFRGLAGRMQQYFGPGTRLTVT.